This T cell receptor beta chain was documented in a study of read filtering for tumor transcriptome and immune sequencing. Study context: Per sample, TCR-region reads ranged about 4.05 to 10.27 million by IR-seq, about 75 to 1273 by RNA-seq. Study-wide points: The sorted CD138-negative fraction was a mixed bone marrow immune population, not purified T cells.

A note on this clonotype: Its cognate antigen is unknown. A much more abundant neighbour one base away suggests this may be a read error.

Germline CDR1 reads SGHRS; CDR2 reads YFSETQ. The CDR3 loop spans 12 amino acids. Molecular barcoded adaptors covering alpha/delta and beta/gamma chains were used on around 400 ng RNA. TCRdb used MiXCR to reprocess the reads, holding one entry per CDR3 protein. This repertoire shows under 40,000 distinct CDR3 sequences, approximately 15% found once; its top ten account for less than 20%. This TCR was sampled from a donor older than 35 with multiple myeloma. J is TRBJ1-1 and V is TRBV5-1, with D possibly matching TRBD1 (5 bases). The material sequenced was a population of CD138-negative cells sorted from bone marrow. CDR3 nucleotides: TGCACCAGCAGCTTCTCCGAGGGGAAAGCTTTCTTT. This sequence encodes CTSSFSEGKAFF.